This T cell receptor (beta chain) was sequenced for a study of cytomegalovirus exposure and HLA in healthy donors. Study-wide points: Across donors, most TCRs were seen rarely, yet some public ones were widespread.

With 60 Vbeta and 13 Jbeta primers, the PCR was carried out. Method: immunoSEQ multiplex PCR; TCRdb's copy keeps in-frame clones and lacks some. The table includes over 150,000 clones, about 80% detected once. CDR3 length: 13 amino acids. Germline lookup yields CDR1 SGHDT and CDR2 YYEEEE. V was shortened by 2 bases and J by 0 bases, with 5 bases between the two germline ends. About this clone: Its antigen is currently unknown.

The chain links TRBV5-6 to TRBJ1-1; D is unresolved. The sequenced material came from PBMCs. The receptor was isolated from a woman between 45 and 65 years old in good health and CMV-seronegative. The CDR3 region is CASSFSVNTEAFF. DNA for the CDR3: TGTGCCAGCAGCTTCTCAGTGAACACTGAAGCTTTCTTT.